The 6 T cell receptor beta chains reported below all come from one sample, sequenced in a study of CD8 T cells in Susac syndrome. The RNA, about 0.45 to 1 ug, was put through reverse transcription using random hexamers. Via MiXCR, TCRdb re-called the immunoSEQ multiplex PCR reads, giving one row per CDR3 protein. The table includes roughly 75,000 distinct CDR3 sequences, 85% to 95% detected once. The sequencing input was CD4+ T cells from PBMCs. The receptors were sampled from a human donor with Susac syndrome.

V is TRBV5-1 and J is TRBJ2-7; TRBD1 matches at 7 bases. The CDR3 has 14 amino acids. The V gene's germline CDR1 is SGHRS and CDR2 YFSETQ. V shed 4 bases and J 3 bases; nucleotides not matched to a gene: 7. Written as DNA, the CDR3 is TGCGCCAGCAGCCAGCCGGGACAGCTCTACGAGCAGTACTTC. Translating gives CASSQPGQLYEQYF.

V usage is TRBV20-1 and J usage is TRBJ2-7, with a possible D match to TRBD1 (6 bases). V lost 6 bases to trimming and J lost 0 bases, with 15 bases between them. The CDR3 runs 14 residues. Per the germline V gene, CDR1 is DFQATT and CDR2 is SNEGSKA (reference sequence). The CDR3 spells CSAKGQGSSYEQYF. The CDR3 DNA reads as TGCAGTGCCAAAGGCCAGGGGAGCTCCTACGAGCAGTACTTC.

The chain uses TRBV6-2 or TRBV6-3 and TRBJ1-2; 9 positions agree with TRBD1. Germline-derived CDR1 and CDR2 are MNHEY and SVGEGT. The V and J ends lost 7 bases and 2 bases, in that order; junction bases with no gene match: 14. The CDR3 contains 17 residues. In DNA form, the CDR3 reads TGTGCCAGCACCAAAGGGACAGGGACCATCGGGAACTATGGCTACACCTTC. It translates to CASTKGTGTIGNYGYTF.

The chain combines TRBV29-1 with TRBJ1-2, with D uncertain. The CDR3 is 12 amino acids. Trimming removed 7 bases at V and 2 bases at J, with 11 bases between. Germline CDR1 reads SQVTM; CDR2 reads ANQGSEA. Here the CDR3 reads CSGGQVNYGYTF. DNA for the CDR3: TGCAGCGGAGGGCAGGTCAACTATGGCTACACCTTC.

CDR3 loop: CASSGRQGAHGYTF. DNA for the CDR3: TGTGCCAGCAGTGGCAGGCAGGGTGCTCATGGCTACACCTTC. The chain combines TRBV2 with TRBJ1-2; a weak D match, TRBD1 (5 bases). The CDR3 loop spans 14 amino acids. Trimming pared 4 bases from V and 6 bases from J, leaving 15 bases between. Germline V lookup: CDR1 SNHLY, CDR2 FYNNEI.

In nucleotides, the CDR3 is TGTGCCAGCAGTCCCTCCGGGGCCGGCCTTTCACCCCTCCACTTT. Translation: CASSPSGAGLSPLHF. The gene calls are TRBV12-3 or TRBV12-4 and TRBJ1-6, with D possibly matching TRBD1 (5 bases). CDR3 length: 15 amino acids. V was shortened by 5 bases and J by 9 bases, with 17 bases between the two germline ends.